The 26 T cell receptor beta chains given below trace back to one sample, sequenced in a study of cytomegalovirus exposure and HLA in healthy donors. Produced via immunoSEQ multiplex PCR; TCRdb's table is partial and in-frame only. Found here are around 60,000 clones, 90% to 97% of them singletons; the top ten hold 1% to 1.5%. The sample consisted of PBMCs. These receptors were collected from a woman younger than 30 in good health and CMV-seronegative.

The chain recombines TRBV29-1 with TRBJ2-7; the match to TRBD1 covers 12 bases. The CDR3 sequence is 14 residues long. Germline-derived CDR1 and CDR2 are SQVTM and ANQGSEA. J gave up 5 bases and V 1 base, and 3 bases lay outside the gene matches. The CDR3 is CSVEGGQGADEQYF. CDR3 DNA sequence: TGCAGCGTTGAAGGGGGACAGGGGGCGGACGAGCAGTACTTC.

CDR3 region: CASSLVVQPSGGYTF. For the CDR3, the DNA is TGTGCCAGCAGCTTAGTAGTACAACCCTCGGGTGGCTACACCTTC. The chain combines TRBV7-9 with TRBJ1-2; no firm D call. CDR1 SEHNR and CDR2 FQNEAQ come from the germline V gene (reference sequence). The CDR3 is made up of 15 amino acids. V shed 1 base and J shed 7 bases, with 16 bases lying between them. Together with reference TRBV7-9 and TRBJ1-2, the CDR3 gives the full variable domain: DTGVSQNPRHKITKRGQNVTFRCDPISEHNRLYWYRQTLGQGPEFLTYFQNEAQLEKSRLLSDRFSAERPKGSFSTLEIQRTEQGDSAMYLCASSLVVQPSGGYTFGSGTRLTVV.

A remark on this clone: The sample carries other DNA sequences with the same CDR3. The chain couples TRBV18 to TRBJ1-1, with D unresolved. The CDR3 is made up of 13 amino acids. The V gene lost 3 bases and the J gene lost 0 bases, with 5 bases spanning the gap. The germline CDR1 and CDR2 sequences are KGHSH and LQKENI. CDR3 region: CASSPTVNTEAFF. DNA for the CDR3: TGTGCCAGCTCACCTACAGTGAACACTGAAGCTTTCTTT.

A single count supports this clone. CDR3 nucleotides: TGTGCCACCAATCGCCCCGGGCGGGAAATGAACACTGAAGCTTTCTTT. As protein: CATNRPGREMNTEAFF. This rearrangement joins TRBV28 to TRBJ1-1; D uncertain. The CDR3 loop spans 16 amino acids. The germline V gene has CDR1 MDHEN and CDR2 SYDVKM. Trimming removed 10 bases from V and 0 bases from J, with 21 bases in between.

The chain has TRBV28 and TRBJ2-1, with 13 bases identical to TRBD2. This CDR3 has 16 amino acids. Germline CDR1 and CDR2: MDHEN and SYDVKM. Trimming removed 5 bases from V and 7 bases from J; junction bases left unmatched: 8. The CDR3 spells CASSLGLAGAGNEQFF. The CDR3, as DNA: TGTGCCAGCAGTCTAGGACTAGCGGGGGCCGGGAATGAGCAGTTCTTC. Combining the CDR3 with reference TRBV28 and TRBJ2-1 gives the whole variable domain DVKVTQSSRYLVKRTGEKVFLECVQDMDHENMFWYRQDPGLGLRLIYFSYDVKMKEKGDIPEGYSVSREKKERFSLILESASTNQTSMYLCASSLGLAGAGNEQFFGPGTRLTVL.

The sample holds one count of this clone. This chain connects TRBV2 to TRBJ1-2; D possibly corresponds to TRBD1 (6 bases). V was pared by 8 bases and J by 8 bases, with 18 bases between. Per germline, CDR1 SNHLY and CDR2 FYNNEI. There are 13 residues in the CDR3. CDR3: CASPGGGVWGYTF. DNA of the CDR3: TGTGCCAGCCCGGGGGGGGGCGTGTGGGGCTACACCTTC.

CDR3 bases: TGTGCCAGCAGCCGTCGGGACCAGCGGGGGACCGGGGAGCTGTTTTTT. Translated, it gives CASSRRDQRGTGELFF. The rearrangement uses TRBV11-1 and TRBJ2-2, with 8 nucleotides matching TRBD2. This CDR3 has 16 amino acids. J gave up 5 bases and V 5 bases, and 10 bases lay outside the gene matches. Germline loops: CDR1 SGHAT, CDR2 FQDESV (reference sequence).

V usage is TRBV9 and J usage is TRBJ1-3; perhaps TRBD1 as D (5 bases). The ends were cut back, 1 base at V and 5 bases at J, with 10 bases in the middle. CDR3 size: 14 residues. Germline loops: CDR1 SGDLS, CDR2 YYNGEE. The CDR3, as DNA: TGTGCCAGCAGCGTACGTGCAGGGCGAAACACCATATATTTT. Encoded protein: CASSVRAGRNTIYF.

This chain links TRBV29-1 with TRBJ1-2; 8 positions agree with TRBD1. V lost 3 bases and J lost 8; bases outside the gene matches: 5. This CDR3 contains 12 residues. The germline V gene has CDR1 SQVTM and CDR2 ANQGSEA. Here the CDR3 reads CSVETGVGGYTF. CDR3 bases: TGCAGCGTTGAGACAGGGGTCGGCGGCTACACCTTC. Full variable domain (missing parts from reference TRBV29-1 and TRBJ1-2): SAVISQKPSRDICQRGTSLTIQCQVDSQVTMMFWYRQQPGQSLTLIATANQGSEATYESGFVIDKFPISRPNLTFSTLTVSNMSPEDSSIYLCSVETGVGGYTFGSGTRLTVV.

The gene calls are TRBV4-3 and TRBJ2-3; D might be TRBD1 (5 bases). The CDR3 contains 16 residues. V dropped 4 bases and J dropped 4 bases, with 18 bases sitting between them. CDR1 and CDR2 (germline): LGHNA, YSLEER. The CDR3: CASSPFLGQGADTQYF. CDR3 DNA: TGCGCCAGCAGCCCCTTTCTAGGGCAGGGTGCAGATACGCAGTATTTT.

The CDR3 DNA sequence: TGCGCCAGCAGCTTGTTGGGACCAGGGGCGAACACCGGGGAGCTGTTTTTT. Translated: CASSLLGPGANTGELFF. This chain uses TRBV5-1 with TRBJ2-2; D perhaps matches TRBD1 (6 bases). V was cut by 1 base and J by 0 bases, with 13 bases left in between. The CDR3 is 17 amino acids. In germline, CDR1 is SGHRS, CDR2 YFSETQ.

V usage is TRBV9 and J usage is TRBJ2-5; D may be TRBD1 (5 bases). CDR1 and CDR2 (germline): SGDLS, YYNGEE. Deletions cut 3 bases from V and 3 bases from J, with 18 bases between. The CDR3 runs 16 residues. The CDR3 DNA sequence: TGTGCCAGCAGCGCCCGTGGGGCCTGGGGAAAAGAGACCCAGTACTTC. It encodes CASSARGAWGKETQYF.

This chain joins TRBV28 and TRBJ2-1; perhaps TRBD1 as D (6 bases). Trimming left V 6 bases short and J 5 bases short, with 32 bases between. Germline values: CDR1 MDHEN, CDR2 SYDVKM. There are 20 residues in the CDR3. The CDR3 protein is CASSLLGTGRRGWGHNEQFF. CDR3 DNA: TGTGCCAGCAGCCTCCTCGGGACGGGCCGTAGGGGGTGGGGACACAATGAGCAGTTCTTC. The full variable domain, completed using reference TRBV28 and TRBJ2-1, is DVKVTQSSRYLVKRTGEKVFLECVQDMDHENMFWYRQDPGLGLRLIYFSYDVKMKEKGDIPEGYSVSREKKERFSLILESASTNQTSMYLCASSLLGTGRRGWGHNEQFFGPGTRLTVL.

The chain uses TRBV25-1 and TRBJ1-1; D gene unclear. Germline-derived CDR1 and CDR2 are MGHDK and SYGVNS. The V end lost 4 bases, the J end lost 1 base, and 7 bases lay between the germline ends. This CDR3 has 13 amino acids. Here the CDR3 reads CASSAEGNTEAFF. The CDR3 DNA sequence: TGTGCCAGCAGTGCAGAGGGGAACACTGAAGCTTTCTTT.

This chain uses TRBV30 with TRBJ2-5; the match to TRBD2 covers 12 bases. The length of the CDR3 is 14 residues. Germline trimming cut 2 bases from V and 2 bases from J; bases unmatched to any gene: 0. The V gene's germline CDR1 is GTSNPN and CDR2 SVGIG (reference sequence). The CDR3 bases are TGTGCCTGGAGTCTAGCGGGAGGGCAAGAGACCCAGTACTTC. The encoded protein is CAWSLAGGQETQYF.

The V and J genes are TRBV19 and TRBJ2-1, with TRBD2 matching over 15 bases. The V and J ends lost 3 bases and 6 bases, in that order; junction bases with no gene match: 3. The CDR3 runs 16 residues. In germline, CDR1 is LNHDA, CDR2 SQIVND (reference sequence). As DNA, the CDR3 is TGTGCCAGTAGTATCGGGGGACTAGCGGGGGGCAATGAGCAGTTCTTC. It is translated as CASSIGGLAGGNEQFF.

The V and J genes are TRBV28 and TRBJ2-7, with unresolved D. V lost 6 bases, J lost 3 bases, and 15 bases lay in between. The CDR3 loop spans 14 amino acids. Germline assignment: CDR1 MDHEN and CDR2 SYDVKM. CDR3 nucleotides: TGTGCCAGCAGCTGGCAGGATTCTGGCTACGAGCAGTACTTC. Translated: CASSWQDSGYEQYF.

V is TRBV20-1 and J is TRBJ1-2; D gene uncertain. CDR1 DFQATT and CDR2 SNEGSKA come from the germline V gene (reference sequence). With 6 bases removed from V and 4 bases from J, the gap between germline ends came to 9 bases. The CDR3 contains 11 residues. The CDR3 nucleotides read TGCAGTGCAGAGGCTGGCTATGGCTACACCTTC. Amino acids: CSAEAGYGYTF.

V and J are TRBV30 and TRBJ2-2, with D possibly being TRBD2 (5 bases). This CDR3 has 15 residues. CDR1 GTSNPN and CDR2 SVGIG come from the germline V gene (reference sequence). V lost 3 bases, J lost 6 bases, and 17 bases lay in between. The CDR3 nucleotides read TGTGCCTGGAGCCACGGGGTAGGGATGTCCGGGGAGCTGTTTTTT. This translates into CAWSHGVGMSGELFF.

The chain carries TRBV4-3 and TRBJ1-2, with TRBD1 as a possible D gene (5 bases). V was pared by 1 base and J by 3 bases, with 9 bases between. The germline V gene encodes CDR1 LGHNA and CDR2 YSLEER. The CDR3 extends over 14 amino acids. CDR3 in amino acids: CASSQAQGYYGYTF. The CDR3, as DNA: TGCGCCAGCAGCCAAGCCCAGGGTTACTATGGCTACACCTTC.

CDR3 protein: CASRTGHNTGELFF. The CDR3 region has the DNA TGTGCCAGCAGGACAGGCCATAACACCGGGGAGCTGTTTTTT. V gene TRBV28 combines with J gene TRBJ2-2; D may be TRBD1 (6 bases). This CDR3 is built from 14 residues. Trimming removed 6 bases from V and 2 bases from J, with 10 bases in between. Germline CDR1 is MDHEN and CDR2 is SYDVKM.

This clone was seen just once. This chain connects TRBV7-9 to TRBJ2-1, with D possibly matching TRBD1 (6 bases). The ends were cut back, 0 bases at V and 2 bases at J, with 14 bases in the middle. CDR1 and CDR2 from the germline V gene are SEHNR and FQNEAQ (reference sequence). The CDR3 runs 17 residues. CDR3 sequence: CASSLAQGRPPYNEQFF. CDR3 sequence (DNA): TGTGCCAGCAGCTTAGCGCAGGGGAGACCGCCCTACAATGAGCAGTTCTTC.

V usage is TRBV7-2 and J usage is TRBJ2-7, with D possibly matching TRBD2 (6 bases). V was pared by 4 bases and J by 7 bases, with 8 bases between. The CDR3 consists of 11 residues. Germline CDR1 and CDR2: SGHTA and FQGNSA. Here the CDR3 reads CASSSAGEQYF. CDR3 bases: TGTGCCAGCAGCTCCGCGGGGGAGCAGTACTTC.

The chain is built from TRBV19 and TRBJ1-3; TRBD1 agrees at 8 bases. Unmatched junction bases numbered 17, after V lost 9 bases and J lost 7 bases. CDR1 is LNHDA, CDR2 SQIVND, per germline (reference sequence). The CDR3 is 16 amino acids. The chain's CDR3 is CASPLGLTGGWNTIYF. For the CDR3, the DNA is TGTGCCAGCCCCCTGGGTCTAACAGGGGGTTGGAACACCATATATTTT.

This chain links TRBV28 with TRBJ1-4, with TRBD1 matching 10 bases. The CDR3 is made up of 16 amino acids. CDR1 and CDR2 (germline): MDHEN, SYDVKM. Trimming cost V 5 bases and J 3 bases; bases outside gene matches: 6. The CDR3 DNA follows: TGTGCCAGCAGTGGCGACAGGGGGCCGGCTAATGAAAAACTGTTTTTT. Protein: CASSGDRGPANEKLFF. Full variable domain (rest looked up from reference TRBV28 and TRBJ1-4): DVKVTQSSRYLVKRTGEKVFLECVQDMDHENMFWYRQDPGLGLRLIYFSYDVKMKEKGDIPEGYSVSREKKERFSLILESASTNQTSMYLCASSGDRGPANEKLFFGSGTQLSVL.

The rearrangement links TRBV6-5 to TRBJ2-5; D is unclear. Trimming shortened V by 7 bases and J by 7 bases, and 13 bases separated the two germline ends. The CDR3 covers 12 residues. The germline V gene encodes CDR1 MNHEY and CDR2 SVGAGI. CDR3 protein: CASTTSVGTQYF. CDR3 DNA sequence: TGTGCCAGCACCACCTCGGTTGGGACCCAGTACTTC.